This TCR beta chain was retrieved from a study of T cell repertoires in cytomegalovirus infection. Study-wide background: In public TCR beta signatures, there were indications of both CMV infection and matching HLA type. Study observations and caveats: It was HLA-C-restricted CMV-specific TCR beta clonotypes that dominated the response ex vivo. The cumulative frequency of public TCR beta families identified carriers of CMV plus the relevant HLA.

TCRdb processed the reads anew with MiXCR; each CDR3 protein has one entry. The sample has around 740,000 distinct CDR3 sequences; under 40% are singletons. As for this clonotype: Its antigen is not known.

Germline CDR1 LNHDA, CDR2 SQIVND (reference sequence). V dropped 7 bases and J dropped 8 bases, with 15 bases sitting between them. CDR3 length: 13 residues. The receptor comes from a human donor in good health (CMV status not recorded). Some clones in this sample may be carry-over from other donors' samples. The chain couples TRBV19 to TRBJ2-4; D is unclear. The specimen was PBMCs. CDR3 sequence reads: CASTSPMNDIQYF. CDR3 nucleotides: TGTGCCAGTACGTCACCTATGAATGACATTCAGTACTTC.